The present entry profiles one T cell receptor beta chain with its context. What it recognizes is unknown. CDR3 length: 15 residues. The germline gives CDR1 LGHDT, CDR2 YNNKEL (reference sequence). The germline V and J ends were trimmed by 4 bases and 6 bases, with 16 bases remaining between them. This specimen comes from a study of T cell responses to AZD1222 COVID-19 vaccine. Overall study findings and caveats: Receipt of two AZD1222 doses was followed by a rise in Spike-specific TCR breadth and depth.

Using immunoSEQ multiplex PCR, the repertoire was profiled, and TCRdb retains in-frame clones only, with some absent. This sample carries roughly 150,000 clones, approximately 87% of them seen once, and the ten largest clones take about a tenth. The material sequenced was peripheral blood, taken 28 days after the second AZD1222 dose. The sequence was collected from an adult who received the AZD1222 COVID-19 vaccine. The V and J genes are TRBV3-1 (or the pseudogene TRBV3-2) and TRBJ2-1; perhaps TRBD1 as D (5 bases). CDR3 loop: CASSPPVLRGNEQFF. The CDR3 DNA sequence: TGTGCCAGCAGCCCCCCGGTACTAAGGGGCAATGAGCAGTTCTTC.